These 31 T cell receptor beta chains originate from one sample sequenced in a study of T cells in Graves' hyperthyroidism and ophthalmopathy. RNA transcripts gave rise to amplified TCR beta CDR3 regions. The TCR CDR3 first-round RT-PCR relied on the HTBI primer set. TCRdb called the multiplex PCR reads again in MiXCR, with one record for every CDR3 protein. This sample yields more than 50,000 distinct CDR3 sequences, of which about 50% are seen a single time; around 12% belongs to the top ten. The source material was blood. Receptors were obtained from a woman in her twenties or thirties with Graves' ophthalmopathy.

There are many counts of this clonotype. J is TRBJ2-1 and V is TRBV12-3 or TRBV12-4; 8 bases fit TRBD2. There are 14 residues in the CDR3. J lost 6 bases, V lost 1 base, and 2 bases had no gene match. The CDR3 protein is CASSLGLAGNEQFF. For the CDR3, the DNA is TGTGCCAGCAGTTTAGGGCTAGCGGGCAATGAGCAGTTCTTC.

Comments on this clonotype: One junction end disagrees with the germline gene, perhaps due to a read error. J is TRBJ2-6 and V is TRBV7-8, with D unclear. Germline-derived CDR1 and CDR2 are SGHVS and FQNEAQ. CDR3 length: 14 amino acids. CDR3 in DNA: TGTGCCAGCAGCTTAGCGGGATGGGCCTACGTCCTGACTTTC. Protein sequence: CASSLAGWAYVLTF.

The CDR3 nucleotides are TGTGCCACCAGTGACCGAGGACTAGCGGGCACAGATACGCAGTATTTT. This translates into CATSDRGLAGTDTQYF. The rearrangement joins TRBV24-1 to TRBJ2-3; 10 bases fit TRBD2. V lost 4 bases and J lost 1; bases outside the gene matches: 4. The CDR3 is made up of 16 amino acids. CDR1 and CDR2 from the germline V gene are KGHDR and SFDVKD.

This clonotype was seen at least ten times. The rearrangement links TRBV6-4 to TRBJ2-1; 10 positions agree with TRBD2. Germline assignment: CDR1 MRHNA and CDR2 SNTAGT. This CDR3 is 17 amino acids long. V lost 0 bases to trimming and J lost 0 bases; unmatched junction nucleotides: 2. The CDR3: CASSDSGLASSYNEQFF. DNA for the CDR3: TGTGCCAGCAGTGACTCGGGACTAGCGAGCTCCTACAATGAGCAGTTCTTC.

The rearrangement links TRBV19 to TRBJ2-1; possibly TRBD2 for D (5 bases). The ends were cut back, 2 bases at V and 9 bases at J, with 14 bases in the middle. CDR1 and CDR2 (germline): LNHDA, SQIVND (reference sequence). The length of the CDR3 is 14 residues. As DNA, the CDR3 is TGTGCCAGTAGTATACTAGAGGATAGCGCTGAGCAGTTCTTC. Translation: CASSILEDSAEQFF.

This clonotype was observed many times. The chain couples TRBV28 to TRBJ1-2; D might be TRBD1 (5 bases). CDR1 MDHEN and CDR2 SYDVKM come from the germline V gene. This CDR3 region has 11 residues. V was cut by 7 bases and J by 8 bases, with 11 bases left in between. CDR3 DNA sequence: TGTGCCAGCACGGGACGTGAGGGCTACACCTTC. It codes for CASTGREGYTF.

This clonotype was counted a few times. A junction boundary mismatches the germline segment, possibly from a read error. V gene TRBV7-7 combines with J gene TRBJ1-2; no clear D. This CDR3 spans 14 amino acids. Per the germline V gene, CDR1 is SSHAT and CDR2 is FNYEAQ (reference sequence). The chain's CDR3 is CASSLTRSYNGYTF. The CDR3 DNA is TGTGCTAGCAGCTTAACGAGGTCCTACAATGGCTACACCTTC.

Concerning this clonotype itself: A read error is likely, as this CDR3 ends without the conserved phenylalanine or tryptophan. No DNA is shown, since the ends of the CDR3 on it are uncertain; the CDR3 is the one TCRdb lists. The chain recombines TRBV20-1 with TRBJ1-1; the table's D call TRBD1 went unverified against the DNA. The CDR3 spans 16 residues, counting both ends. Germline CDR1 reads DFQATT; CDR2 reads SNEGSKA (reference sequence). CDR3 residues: CSAGTGTGSMNTEAFL.

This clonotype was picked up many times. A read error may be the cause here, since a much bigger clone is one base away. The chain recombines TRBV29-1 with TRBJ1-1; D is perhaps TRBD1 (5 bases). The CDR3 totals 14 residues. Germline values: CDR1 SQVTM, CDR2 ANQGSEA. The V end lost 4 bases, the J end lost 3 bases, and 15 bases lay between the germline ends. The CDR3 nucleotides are TGCAGCGTTGCCCCCCGGGGGGAGGACACTGAAGCTTTCTTT. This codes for CSVAPRGEDTEAFF.

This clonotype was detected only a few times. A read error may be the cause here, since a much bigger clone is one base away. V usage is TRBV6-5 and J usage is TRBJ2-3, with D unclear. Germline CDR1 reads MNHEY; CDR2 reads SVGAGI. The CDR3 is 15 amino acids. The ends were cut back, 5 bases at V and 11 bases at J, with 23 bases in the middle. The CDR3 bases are TGTGCCAGCAGTGGGGTACTCCAGCGCCCATATATGCAGTATTTT. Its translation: CASSGVLQRPYMQYF.

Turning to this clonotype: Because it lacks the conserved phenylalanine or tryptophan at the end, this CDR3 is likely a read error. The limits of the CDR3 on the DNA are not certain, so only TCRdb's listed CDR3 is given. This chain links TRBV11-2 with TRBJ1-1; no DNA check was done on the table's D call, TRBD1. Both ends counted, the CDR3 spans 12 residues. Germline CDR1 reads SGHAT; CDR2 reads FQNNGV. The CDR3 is CASSLFGSGRFS.

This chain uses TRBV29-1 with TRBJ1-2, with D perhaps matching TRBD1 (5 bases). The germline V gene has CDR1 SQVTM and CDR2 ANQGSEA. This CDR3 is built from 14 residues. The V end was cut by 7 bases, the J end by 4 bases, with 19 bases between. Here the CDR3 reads CSATGLKPSYGYTF. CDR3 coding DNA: TGCAGCGCTACGGGACTCAAACCCTCCTATGGCTACACCTTC.

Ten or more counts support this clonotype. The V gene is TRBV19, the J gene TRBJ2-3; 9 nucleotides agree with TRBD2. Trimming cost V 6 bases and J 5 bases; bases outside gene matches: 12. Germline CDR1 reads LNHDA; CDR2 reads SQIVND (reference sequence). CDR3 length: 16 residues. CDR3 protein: CASRPRAGGDRDTQYF. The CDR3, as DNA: TGTGCCAGTAGACCAAGAGCGGGAGGTGATAGAGATACGCAGTATTTT. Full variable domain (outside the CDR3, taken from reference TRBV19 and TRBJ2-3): DGGITQSPKYLFRKEGQNVTLSCEQNLNHDAMYWYRQDPGQGLRLIYYSQIVNDFQKGDIAEGYSVSREKKESFPLTVTSAQKNPTAFYLCASRPRAGGDRDTQYFGPGTRLTVL.

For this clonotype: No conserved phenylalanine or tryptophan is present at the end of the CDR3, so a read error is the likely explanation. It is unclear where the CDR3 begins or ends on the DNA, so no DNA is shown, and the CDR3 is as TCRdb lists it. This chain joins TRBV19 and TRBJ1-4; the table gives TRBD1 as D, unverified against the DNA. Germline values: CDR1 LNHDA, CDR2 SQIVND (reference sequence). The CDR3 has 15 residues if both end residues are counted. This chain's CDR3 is CASSIDPRDRGLRNY.

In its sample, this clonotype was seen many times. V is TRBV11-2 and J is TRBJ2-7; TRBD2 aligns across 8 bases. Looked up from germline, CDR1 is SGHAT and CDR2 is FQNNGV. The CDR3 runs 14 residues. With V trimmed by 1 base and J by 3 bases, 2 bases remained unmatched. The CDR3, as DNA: TGTGCCAGCAGCTTAGCGGGAGGGATCTACGAGCAGTACTTC. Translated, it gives CASSLAGGIYEQYF.

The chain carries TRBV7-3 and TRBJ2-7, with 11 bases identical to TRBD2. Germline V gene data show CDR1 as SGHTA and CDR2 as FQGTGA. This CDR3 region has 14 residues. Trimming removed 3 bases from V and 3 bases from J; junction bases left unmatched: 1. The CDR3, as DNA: TGTGCCAGCAGCTTGACTAGCGGGAACTACGAGCAGTACTTC. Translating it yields CASSLTSGNYEQYF.

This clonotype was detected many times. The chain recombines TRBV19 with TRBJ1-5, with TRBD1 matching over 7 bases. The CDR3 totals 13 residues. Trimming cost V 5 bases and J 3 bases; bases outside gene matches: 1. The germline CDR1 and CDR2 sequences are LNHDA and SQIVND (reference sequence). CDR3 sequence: CASSGTVNQPQHF. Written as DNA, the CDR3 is TGTGCCAGTAGTGGGACAGTCAATCAGCCCCAGCATTTT.

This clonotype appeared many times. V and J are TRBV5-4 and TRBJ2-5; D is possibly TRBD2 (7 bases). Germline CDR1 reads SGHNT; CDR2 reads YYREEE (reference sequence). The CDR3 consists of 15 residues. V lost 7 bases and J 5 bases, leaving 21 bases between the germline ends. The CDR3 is CASYSGAGVGETQYF. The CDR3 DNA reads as TGTGCCAGCTATTCGGGGGCGGGAGTTGGCGAGACCCAGTACTTC.

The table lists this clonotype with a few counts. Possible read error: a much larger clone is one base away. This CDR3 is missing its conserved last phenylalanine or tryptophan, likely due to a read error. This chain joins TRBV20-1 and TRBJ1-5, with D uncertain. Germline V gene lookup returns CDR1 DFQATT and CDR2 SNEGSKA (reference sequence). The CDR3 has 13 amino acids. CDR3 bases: TGCAGTGCTGGAGAAGATGGCGATCAGCCCCAGCATCTT. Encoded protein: CSAGEDGDQPQHL.

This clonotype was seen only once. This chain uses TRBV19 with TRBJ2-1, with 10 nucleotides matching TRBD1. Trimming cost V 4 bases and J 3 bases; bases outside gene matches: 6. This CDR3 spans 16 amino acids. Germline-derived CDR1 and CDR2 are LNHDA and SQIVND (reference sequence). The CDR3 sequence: CASSTRTGGSYNEQFF. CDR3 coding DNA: TGTGCCAGTAGTACCAGGACAGGGGGTAGCTACAATGAGCAGTTCTTC.

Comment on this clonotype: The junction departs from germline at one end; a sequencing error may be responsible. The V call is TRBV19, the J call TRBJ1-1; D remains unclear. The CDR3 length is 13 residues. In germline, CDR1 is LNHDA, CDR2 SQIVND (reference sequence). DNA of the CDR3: TGTGCCTGTAGTCCAGGACCGAACACTGAAGCCTTCTTT. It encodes CACSPGPNTEAFF. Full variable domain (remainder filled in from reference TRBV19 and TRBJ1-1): DGGITQSPKYLFRKEGQNVTLSCEQNLNHDAMYWYRQDPGQGLRLIYYSQIVNDFQKGDIAEGYSVSREKKESFPLTVTSAQKNPTAFYLCACSPGPNTEAFFGQGTRLTVV.

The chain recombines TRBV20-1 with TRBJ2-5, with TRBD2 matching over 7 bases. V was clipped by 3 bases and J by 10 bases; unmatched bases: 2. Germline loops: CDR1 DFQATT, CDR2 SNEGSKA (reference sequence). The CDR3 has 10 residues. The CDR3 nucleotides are TGCAGTGCTAGGGGCGGGAGCCAGTACTTC. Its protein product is CSARGGSQYF.

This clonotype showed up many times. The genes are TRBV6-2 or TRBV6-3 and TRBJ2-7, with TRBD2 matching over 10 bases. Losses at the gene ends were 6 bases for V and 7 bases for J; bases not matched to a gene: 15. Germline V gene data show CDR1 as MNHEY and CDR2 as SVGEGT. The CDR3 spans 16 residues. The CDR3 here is CASRNGGSGRAGEQYF. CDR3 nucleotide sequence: TGTGCCAGCAGAAACGGAGGGAGCGGGAGGGCGGGGGAGCAGTACTTC.

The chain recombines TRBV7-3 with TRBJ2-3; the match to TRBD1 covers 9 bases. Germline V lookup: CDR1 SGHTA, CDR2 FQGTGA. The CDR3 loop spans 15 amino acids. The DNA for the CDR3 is TGTACTCCTTCTGGGGGGACAGGGTGTACAGATACGCAGTATTTT. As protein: CTPSGGTGCTDTQYF.

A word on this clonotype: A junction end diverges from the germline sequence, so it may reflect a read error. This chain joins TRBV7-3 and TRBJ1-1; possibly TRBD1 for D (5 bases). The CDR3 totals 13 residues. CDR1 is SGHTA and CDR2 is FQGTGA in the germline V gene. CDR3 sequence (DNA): TGTGCCGGCAGCGCGGACAAGGGTCGAGAAGCTTTCTTT. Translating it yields CAGSADKGREAFF.

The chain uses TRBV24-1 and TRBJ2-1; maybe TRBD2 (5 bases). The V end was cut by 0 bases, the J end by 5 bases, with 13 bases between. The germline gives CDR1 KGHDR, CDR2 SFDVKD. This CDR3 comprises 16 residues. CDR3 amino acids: CATSDLSSASNNEQFF. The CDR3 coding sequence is TGTGCCACCAGTGATTTGAGTAGCGCCTCGAACAATGAGCAGTTCTTC.

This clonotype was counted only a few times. Written as DNA, the CDR3 is TGTGCCAGCAACGGGGGACAGCAAAACATTCAGTACTTC. Amino acids: CASNGGQQNIQYF. The rearrangement joins TRBV28 to TRBJ2-4, with D possibly being TRBD1 (7 bases). The CDR3 is 13 amino acids. Looked up from germline, CDR1 is MDHEN and CDR2 is SYDVKM. Trimming stripped 7 bases from V and 5 bases from J, with 12 bases between. The complete variable domain, with remaining parts taken from reference TRBV28 and TRBJ2-4, reads DVKVTQSSRYLVKRTGEKVFLECVQDMDHENMFWYRQDPGLGLRLIYFSYDVKMKEKGDIPEGYSVSREKKERFSLILESASTNQTSMYLCASNGGQQNIQYFGAGTRLSVL.

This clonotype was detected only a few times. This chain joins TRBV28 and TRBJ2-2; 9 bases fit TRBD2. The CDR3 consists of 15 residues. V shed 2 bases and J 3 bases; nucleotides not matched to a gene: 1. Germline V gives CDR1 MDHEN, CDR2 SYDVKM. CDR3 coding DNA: TGTGCCAGCAGTTTAGCGGGAGGGGACACCGGGGAGCTGTTTTTT. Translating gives CASSLAGGDTGELFF.

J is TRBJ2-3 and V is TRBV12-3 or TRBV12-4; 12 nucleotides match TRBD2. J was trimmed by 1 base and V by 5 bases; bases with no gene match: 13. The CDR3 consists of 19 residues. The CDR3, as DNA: TGTGCCAGCAGTGACCCACTAGCGGGAGGAACTGCGGGCACAGATACGCAGTATTTT. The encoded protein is CASSDPLAGGTAGTDTQYF.

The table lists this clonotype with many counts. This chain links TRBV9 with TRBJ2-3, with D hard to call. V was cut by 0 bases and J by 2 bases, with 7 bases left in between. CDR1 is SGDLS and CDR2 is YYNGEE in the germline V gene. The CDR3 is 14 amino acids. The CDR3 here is CASSVGTTTDTQYF. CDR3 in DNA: TGTGCCAGCAGCGTAGGGACGACCACAGATACGCAGTATTTT.

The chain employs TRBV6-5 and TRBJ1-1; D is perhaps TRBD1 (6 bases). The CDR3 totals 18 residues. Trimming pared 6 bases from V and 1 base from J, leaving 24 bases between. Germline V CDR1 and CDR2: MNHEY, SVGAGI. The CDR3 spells CASRPRQGPLTPNTEAFF. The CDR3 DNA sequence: TGTGCCAGCAGGCCACGTCAGGGGCCCCTTACCCCGAACACTGAAGCTTTCTTT.